Below are 9 T cell receptor beta chains sequenced from a single sample in a study of CD8+CD57+ T cells in acquired aplastic anemia. In patients chosen for sequencing, flow cytometry had shown CD8+CD57+ cell expansion. Profiles of TCR beta VDJ and CDR3 were generated from a genomic DNA template. TCRdb used MiXCR to reprocess the reads, holding one entry per CDR3 protein. This sample has about 200,000 distinct CDR3 sequences, with about half found just once. Material: sorted CD4+, CD8+, or CD8+CD57+ T cells (not recorded which) from PBMCs. These receptors originate from a human donor with aplastic anemia.

This clonotype was observed many times. This chain connects TRBV20-1 to TRBJ2-5; perhaps D is TRBD1 or TRBD2 (5 bases each). Germline V gene sequence: CDR1 DFQATT, CDR2 SNEGSKA (reference sequence). The CDR3 consists of 12 residues. V lost 3 bases, J lost 3 bases, and 8 bases lay in between. The CDR3 here is CSASGGKETQYF. The CDR3 DNA is TGCAGTGCTAGTGGGGGAAAAGAGACCCAGTACTTC.

This clonotype has a single count. Lacking the conserved final phenylalanine or tryptophan, this CDR3 likely reflects a read error. No DNA is shown, since the ends of the CDR3 on it are uncertain; the CDR3 is the one TCRdb lists. The V and J genes are TRBV7-8 and TRBJ1-4; the table's D gene call, TRBD1, was not cross checked with the DNA. Both ends counted, the CDR3 spans 11 residues. Germline V CDR1 and CDR2: SGHVS, FQNEAQ. The CDR3 loop is CASSKQGGVFN.

The chain links TRBV7-8 to TRBJ2-7; D remains unclear. CDR1 SGHVS and CDR2 FQNEAQ come from the germline V gene. V was pared by 1 base and J by 5 bases, with 9 bases between. CDR3 length: 13 amino acids. CDR3 region: CASSLVSRDEQYF. The CDR3 DNA is TGTGCCAGCAGCTTAGTTTCTCGCGACGAGCAGTACTTC. The whole variable domain, remainder taken from reference TRBV7-8 and TRBJ2-7, is GAGVSQSPRYKVAKRGQDVALRCDPISGHVSLFWYQQALGQGPEFLTYFQNEAQLDKSGLPSDRFFAERPEGSVSTLKIQRTQQEDSAVYLCASSLVSRDEQYFGPGTRLTVT.

As regards this clonotype: A read error may explain this, as a much larger clone is one base away. The chain carries TRBV5-1 and TRBJ2-7; 7 bases fit TRBD1. Germline assignment: CDR1 SGHRS and CDR2 YFSETQ. Germline trimming cut 7 bases from V and 3 bases from J; bases unmatched to any gene: 10. The CDR3 has 14 residues. The CDR3 region has the DNA TGCGCCAGCGGCCCGGGACAGCGAGTCTACGAGCAGTACTTC. Translating gives CASGPGQRVYEQYF.

This clonotype was recorded at least ten times. The chain employs TRBV25-1 and TRBJ1-4; D remains ambiguous. V was pared by 4 bases and J by 13 bases, with 7 bases between. From germline, CDR1 is MGHDK and CDR2 SYGVNS. CDR3 length: 10 residues. CDR3 region: CASSGSTLFF. In DNA form, the CDR3 reads TGTGCCAGCAGTGGTAGCACACTGTTTTTT.

The V and J genes are TRBV15 and TRBJ2-3; 11 bases align to TRBD2. V shed 0 bases, J shed 9 bases, and the junction held 2 bases outside the gene matches. The CDR3 is made up of 14 amino acids. Germline CDR1 reads LNHNV; CDR2 reads YYDKDF (reference sequence). CDR3: CATSRDSGGGTQYF. The CDR3 DNA reads TGTGCCACCAGCAGAGATAGCGGGGGGGGCACGCAGTATTTT.

V is TRBV2 and J is TRBJ2-5; 10 positions agree with TRBD1. Germline loops: CDR1 SNHLY, CDR2 FYNNEI. This CDR3 has 15 amino acids. V was clipped by 6 bases and J by 4 bases; unmatched bases: 8. The CDR3: CASRRDRGLGETQYF. In nucleotides, the CDR3 is TGTGCCAGCAGGCGGGACAGGGGTCTCGGAGAGACCCAGTACTTC.

The chain is built from TRBV9 and TRBJ1-5; D may be TRBD1 (5 bases). The V gene lost 0 bases and the J gene lost 10 bases, with 17 bases spanning the gap. The CDR3 contains 15 residues. Germline V gene data show CDR1 as SGDLS and CDR2 as YYNGEE. In DNA, the CDR3 is TGTGCCAGCAGCGTAGGGCAGGGCGAAGGTTTACCCCAGCATTTT. This translates into CASSVGQGEGLPQHF.

The rearrangement uses TRBV20-1 and TRBJ2-3; TRBD1 or TRBD2 may be the D gene (6 bases each). Germline V gene lookup returns CDR1 DFQATT and CDR2 SNEGSKA (reference sequence). There are 17 residues in the CDR3. V shed 1 base and J shed 4 bases, with 21 bases lying between them. CDR3 loop: CSARAPTGTGDSDTQYF. Written as DNA, the CDR3 is TGCAGTGCTAGAGCCCCTACAGGGACGGGGGATTCAGATACGCAGTATTTT.